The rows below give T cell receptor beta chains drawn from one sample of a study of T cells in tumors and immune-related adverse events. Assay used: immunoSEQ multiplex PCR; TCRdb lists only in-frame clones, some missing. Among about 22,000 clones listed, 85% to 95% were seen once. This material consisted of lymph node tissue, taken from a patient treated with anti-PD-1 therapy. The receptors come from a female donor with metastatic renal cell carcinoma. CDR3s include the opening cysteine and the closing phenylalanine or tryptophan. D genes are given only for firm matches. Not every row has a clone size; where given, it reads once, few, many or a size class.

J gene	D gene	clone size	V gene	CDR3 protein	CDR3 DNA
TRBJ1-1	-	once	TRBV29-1	CSVVGAEAFF	TGCAGCGTTGTAGGGGCTGAAGCTTTCTTT
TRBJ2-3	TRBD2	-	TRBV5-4	CARSLSGRAWDTQYF	TGTGCCAGAAGTTTAAGCGGGAGGGCCTGGGATACGCAGTATTTT
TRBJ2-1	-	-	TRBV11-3	CASSLLSSEMNEQFF	TGTGCCAGCAGCTTATTGTCTAGCGAGATGAATGAGCAGTTCTTC
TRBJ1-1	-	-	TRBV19	CASSERGSGWNTEAFF	TGTGCCAGTAGTGAAAGAGGGTCGGGGTGGAACACTGAAGCTTTCTTT
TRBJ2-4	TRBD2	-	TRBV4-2	CASSPIAGGRGTKNIQYF	TGTGCCAGCAGCCCAATAGCGGGGGGGCGAGGAACCAAAAACATTCAGTACTTC
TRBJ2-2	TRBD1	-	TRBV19	CASRPTGTGGTGELFF	TGTGCCAGTAGACCCACCGGGACAGGGGGAACCGGGGAGCTGTTTTTT
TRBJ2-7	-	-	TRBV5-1	CASSLFLGYEQYF	TGCGCCAGCAGCCTATTTTTAGGGTACGAGCAGTACTTC
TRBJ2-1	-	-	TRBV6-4	CASSDSGTYVTNEQFF	TGTGCCAGCAGTGACTCTGGGACTTATGTCACCAATGAGCAGTTCTTC
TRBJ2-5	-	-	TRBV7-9	CASSSGKRETQYF	TGTGCCAGCAGCTCAGGGAAGCGGGAGACCCAGTACTTC
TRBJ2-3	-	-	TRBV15	CATSRDRADTQYF	TGTGCCACCAGCAGAGATAGGGCAGATACGCAGTATTTT
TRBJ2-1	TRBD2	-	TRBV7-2	CASSHRLAGVYNEQFF	TGTGCCAGCAGCCACAGACTAGCGGGGGTCTACAATGAGCAGTTCTTC
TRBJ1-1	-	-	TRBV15	CATSRPGNTEAFF	TGTGCCACCAGCAGGCCGGGGAACACTGAAGCTTTCTTT
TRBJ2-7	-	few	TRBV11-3	CASSFDSSYEQYF	TGTGCCAGCAGCTTCGACAGTTCCTACGAGCAGTACTTC
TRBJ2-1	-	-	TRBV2	CASRVTAGSYNEQFF	TGTGCCAGCAGGGTTACAGCGGGTTCCTACAATGAGCAGTTCTTC
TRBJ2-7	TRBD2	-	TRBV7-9	CASSSPGLAGGYEQYF	TGTGCCAGCAGCTCCCCGGGACTAGCGGGAGGGTACGAGCAGTACTTC
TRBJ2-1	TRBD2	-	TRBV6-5	CASSTSGGVYEQFF	TGTGCCAGCAGCACTAGCGGGGGGGTGTATGAGCAGTTCTTC
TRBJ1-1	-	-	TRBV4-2	CASSQDGLTEAFF	TGTGCCAGCAGCCAAGACGGTTTGACTGAAGCTTTCTTT
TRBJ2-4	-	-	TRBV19	CASGPGNINIQYF	TGTGCCAGTGGCCCGGGAAATATAAACATTCAGTACTTC
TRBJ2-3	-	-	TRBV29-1	CSVGAGFTDTQYF	TGCAGCGTTGGGGCAGGGTTCACAGATACGCAGTATTTT
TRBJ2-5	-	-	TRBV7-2	CASSLVSPIGTQYF	TGTGCCAGCAGCTTAGTGAGCCCGATCGGGACCCAGTACTTC
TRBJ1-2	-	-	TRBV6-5	CASRFRDYDGYTF	TGTGCCAGCAGGTTCCGGGACTACGATGGCTACACCTTC
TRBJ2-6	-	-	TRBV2	CASTASTLSGANVLTF	TGTGCCAGCACAGCCTCAACTCTCTCTGGGGCCAACGTCCTGACTTTC
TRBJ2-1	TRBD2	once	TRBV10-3	CAISALAEDNEQFF	TGTGCCATCAGTGCACTAGCGGAAGACAATGAGCAGTTCTTC
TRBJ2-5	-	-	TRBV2	CASSESGYSETQYF	TGTGCCAGCAGTGAATCCGGCTATTCGGAGACCCAGTACTTC
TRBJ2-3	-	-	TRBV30	CAWVGRLGTDTQYF	TGTGCCTGGGTTGGTCGTCTCGGCACAGATACGCAGTATTTT
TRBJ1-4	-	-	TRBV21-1	CAIPGRTDPTNEKLFF	TGTGCCATCCCAGGTCGGACAGATCCAACTAATGAAAAACTGTTTTTT
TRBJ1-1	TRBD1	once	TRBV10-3	CAISESGQVNTEAFF	TGTGCCATCAGTGAGTCGGGACAGGTGAACACTGAAGCTTTCTTT
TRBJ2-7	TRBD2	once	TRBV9	CASSPFLRTRGGEQYF	TGTGCCAGCAGCCCTTTTCTTAGGACTAGAGGCGGCGAGCAGTACTTC
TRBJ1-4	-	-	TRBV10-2	CASSESWEKLFF	TGCGCCAGCAGTGAGTCTTGGGAAAAACTGTTTTTT
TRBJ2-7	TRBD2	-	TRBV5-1	CASSPYPAGGSYEQYF	TGCGCCAGCTCACCTTACCCCGCGGGAGGCTCCTACGAGCAGTACTTC
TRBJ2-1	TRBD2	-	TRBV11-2	CASSLTSISLYNEQFF	TGTGCCAGCAGCCTGACTAGCATTAGTCTCTACAATGAGCAGTTCTTC
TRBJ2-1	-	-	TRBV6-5	CASRGLSNNEQFF	TGTGCCAGCAGAGGACTATCCAACAATGAGCAGTTCTTC
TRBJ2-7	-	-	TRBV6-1	CASSWYEQYF	TGTGCCAGCTCGTGGTACGAGCAGTACTTC
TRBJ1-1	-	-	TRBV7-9	CASSPGHNTEAFF	TGTGCCAGCAGCCCCGGACACAACACTGAAGCTTTCTTT
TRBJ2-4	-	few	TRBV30	CALRGARAKNIQYF	TGTGCCTTAAGGGGGGCCAGAGCCAAAAACATTCAGTACTTC
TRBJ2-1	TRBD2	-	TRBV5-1	CASSRLTSGRVEQFF	TGCGCCAGCAGCCGACTGACTAGCGGGAGGGTTGAGCAGTTCTTC
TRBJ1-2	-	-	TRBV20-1	CSASHLYGYTF	TGCAGTGCTAGTCACCTCTATGGCTACACCTTC
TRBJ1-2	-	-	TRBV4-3	CASSQERDIGYGYTF	TGCGCCAGCAGCCAAGAACGGGACATAGGCTATGGCTACACCTTC
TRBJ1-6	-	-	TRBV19	CASSNEGGNSPLHF	TGTGCCAGTAGTAACGAGGGAGGTAATTCACCCCTCCACTTT
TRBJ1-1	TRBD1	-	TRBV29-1	CSVEDWPTGGFEAFF	TGCAGCGTTGAAGATTGGCCGACAGGGGGCTTCGAAGCTTTCTTT
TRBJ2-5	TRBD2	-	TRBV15	CATSRVRGLTQETQYF	TGTGCCACCAGCAGAGTTCGGGGACTAACCCAAGAGACCCAGTACTTC